This T cell receptor beta chain was obtained from a study of T cell changes during pregnancy in multiple sclerosis. Trimming took off 3 bases at V and 3 bases at J, with 7 bases between the two ends. Germline CDR1 and CDR2: SGHDT and YYEEEE. This CDR3 is built from 12 residues. This table comes from immunoSEQ multiplex PCR, and its TCRdb copy is limited to in-frame clones, with some not included. The table records about 12,000 clones, about 87% of them present only once. V usage is TRBV5-6 and J usage is TRBJ2-7; D is undetermined. Material: CD8+ T cells from peripheral blood mononuclear cells, obtained in the second trimester of pregnancy. The TCR originated in a female donor in good health, enrolled as a control in a pregnancy study. CDR3 in amino acids: CASSSLNYEQYF. The CDR3 nucleotides are TGTGCCAGCAGCTCACTTAACTACGAGCAGTACTTC.